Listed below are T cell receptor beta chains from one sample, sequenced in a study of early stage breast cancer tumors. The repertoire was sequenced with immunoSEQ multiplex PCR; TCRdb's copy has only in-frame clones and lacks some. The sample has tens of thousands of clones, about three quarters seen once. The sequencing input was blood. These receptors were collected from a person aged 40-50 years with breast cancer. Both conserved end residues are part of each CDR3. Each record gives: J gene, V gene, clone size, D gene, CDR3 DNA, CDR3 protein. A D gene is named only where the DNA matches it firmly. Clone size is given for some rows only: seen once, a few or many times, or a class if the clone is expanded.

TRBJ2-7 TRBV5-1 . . TGCGCCAGCAGCTTGGGACACGACCGCTCCTACGAGCAGTACTTC CASSLGHDRSYEQYF
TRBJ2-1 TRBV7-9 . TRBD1 TGTGCCAGCAGCCCCCCCCAGGGGGCAGATTCGCACAATGAGCAGTTCTTC CASSPPQGADSHNEQFF
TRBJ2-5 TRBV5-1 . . TGCGCCAGCAGCCCGTCCGTACCCCAAGAGACCCAGTACTTC CASSPSVPQETQYF
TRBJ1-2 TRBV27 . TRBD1 TGTGCCAGCAAACCCGAGGGGGCAGGGCCCTATGGCTACACCTTC CASKPEGAGPYGYTF
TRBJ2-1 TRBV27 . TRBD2 TGTGCCAGCGCGTCGGCGGCTAGCGGTTACAATGAGCAGTTCTTC CASASAASGYNEQFF
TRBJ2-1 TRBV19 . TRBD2 TGTGCCAGTAGTATATCTGGTAGCGGGAGGTGGAATGAGCAGTTCTTC CASSISGSGRWNEQFF
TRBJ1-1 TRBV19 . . TGTGCCAGTAGCAAGGGCGGGAATACTGAAGCTTTCTTT CASSKGGNTEAFF
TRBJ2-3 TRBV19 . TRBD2 TGTGCCAGTAGTACGACTAGCGGTCCTACAGATACGCAGTATTTT CASSTTSGPTDTQYF
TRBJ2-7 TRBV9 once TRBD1 TGTGCCAGCAGCCCTCGGACAGGGAACTACGAGCAGTACTTC CASSPRTGNYEQYF
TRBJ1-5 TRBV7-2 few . TGTGCCAGCAGCCCTGGAAGGGATTATCAGCCCCAGCATTTT CASSPGRDYQPQHF
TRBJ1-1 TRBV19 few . TGTGCCAGTACCATCCCCTCGCTTGGCAGGGACACTGAAGCTTTCTTT CASTIPSLGRDTEAFF
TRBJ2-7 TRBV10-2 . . TGCGCCAGCAGTGAGGCCCAGGGCGGCTACGAGCAGTACTTC CASSEAQGGYEQYF
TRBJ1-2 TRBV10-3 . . TGTGCCATCAGCCCTTCATGGGTAAACTATGGCTACACCTTC CAISPSWVNYGYTF
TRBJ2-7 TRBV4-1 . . TGCGCCAGCAGCCAACCCTTGAGGACCTACGAGCAGTACTTC CASSQPLRTYEQYF
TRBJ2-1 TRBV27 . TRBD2 TGTGCCAGCAGGCGACTAGCGACATACAATGAGCAGTTCTTC CASRRLATYNEQFF
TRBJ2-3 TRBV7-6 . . TGTGCCAGCAGCCCGACGAGGGTAGATACGCAGTATTTT CASSPTRVDTQYF
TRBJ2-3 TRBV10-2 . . TGCGCCAGCCGAACTGGGAAGGAGGCGCAGTATTTT CASRTGKEAQYF
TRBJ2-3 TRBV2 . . TGTGCCAGCATGAAGGACCTCACAGATACGCAGTATTTT CASMKDLTDTQYF
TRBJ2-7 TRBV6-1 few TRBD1 TGTGCCAGCAGTGAACGGGAGACAGGGGCTTACGAGCAGTACTTC CASSERETGAYEQYF
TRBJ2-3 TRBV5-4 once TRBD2 TGTGCCAGCAGCTGGGGACTAGCAGATACGCAGTATTTT CASSWGLADTQYF
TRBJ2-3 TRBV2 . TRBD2 TGTGCCAGCAGTGGGGTCGGCGGGAGGGGCACAGATACGCAGTATTTT CASSGVGGRGTDTQYF
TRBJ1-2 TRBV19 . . TGTGCCAGTATTCTCCCGGGACCGCAAAACTATGGCTACACCTTC CASILPGPQNYGYTF
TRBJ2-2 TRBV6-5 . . TGTGCCAGCAGTTACCTGAACACCGGGGAGCTGTTTTTT CASSYLNTGELFF
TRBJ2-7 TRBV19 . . TGTGCCAGTAGTATAAGGGGGGAGGCCTACGAGCAGTACTTC CASSIRGEAYEQYF
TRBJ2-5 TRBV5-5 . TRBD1 TGTGCCAGCAGCTTGTGGGCAGGGGGCGGGGAGACCCAGTACTTC CASSLWAGGGETQYF
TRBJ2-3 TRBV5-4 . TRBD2 TGTGCCAGCAGCCCAGGACTAGCGGGAGATACGCAGTATTTT CASSPGLAGDTQYF
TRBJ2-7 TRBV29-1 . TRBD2 TGCAGCGTTCAACTAGCGGGAGGGAATTACGAGCAGTACTTC CSVQLAGGNYEQYF